This TCR beta chain comes out of a study of T cells in Graves' hyperthyroidism and ophthalmopathy. The V and J ends lost 5 bases and 2 bases, in that order; junction bases with no gene match: 3. The CDR3 runs 13 residues. The germline CDR1 and CDR2 sequences are MDHEN and SYDVKM. Ten or more counts support this clonotype. The CDR3 regions of TCR beta were amplified from RNA transcripts. First-round RT-PCR with HTBI primers amplified the TCR CDR3 region. TCRdb reprocessed the multiplex PCR reads with MiXCR, giving one entry per CDR3 protein. The sample holds around 300,000 distinct CDR3 sequences, around 14% seen once. Recently diagnosed hyperthyroidism of less than 2 months' duration affected patients aged 18 to 65. Those patients with uncontrolled infection, other autoimmune disease, pregnancy or lactation were excluded. Each diagnosis was grounded in clinical symptoms, serum thyroxine and TRAb, thyroid ultrasound, and orbital computed tomography.

This sequence was found in a woman in her 30s with Graves' hyperthyroidism. The source material was blood. The chain couples TRBV28 to TRBJ2-7; 7 bases map to TRBD1. CDR3 sequence (DNA): TGTGCCAGCAGTGGGGGACAGCCCTACGAGCAGTACTTC. Its protein is CASSGGQPYEQYF. Based on the CDR3 plus reference TRBV28 and TRBJ2-7, the full variable domain is DVKVTQSSRYLVKRTGEKVFLECVQDMDHENMFWYRQDPGLGLRLIYFSYDVKMKEKGDIPEGYSVSREKKERFSLILESASTNQTSMYLCASSGGQPYEQYFGPGTRLTVT.